What follows describes a single T cell receptor (beta chain). These data originate in a study of cytomegalovirus exposure and HLA in healthy donors. Turning to the study itself: Earlier, almost 120 million unique TCR beta sequences were recovered from about 200 million T cells by an analysis. Across a few hundred genotyped donors, 81% landed in the Caucasian-associated ancestry cluster.

The study ran its PCR with 60 Vbeta and 13 Jbeta primers. The data were produced by immunoSEQ multiplex PCR, yet TCRdb's version contains in-frame clones alone and is incomplete. The sample lists under 120,000 clones; approximately 70% were seen once. Healthy people donating bone marrow made up the donors. Germline-derived CDR1 and CDR2 are SGHTA and FQGNSA. Between the trimmed V and J ends, which lost 1 base and 7 bases, there was a span of 8 bases. The CDR3 consists of 13 residues. The sequenced material came from PBMCs. The receptor's source is a middle-aged man in good health and CMV-seropositive. This chain connects TRBV7-2 to TRBJ1-5; D is unclear. CDR3 sequence (DNA): TGTGCCAGCAGCTTAGAGCCTATCCAGCCCCAGCATTTT. This codes for CASSLEPIQPQHF.